The 22 T cell receptor beta chains listed next were all sequenced from one sample in a study of beta chain features in type 1 diabetes. Every isolated RNA sample was fully reverse transcribed, so sequencing captured expressed TCRB transcripts. The method was immunoSEQ multiplex PCR; TCRdb's version includes in-frame clones alone and lacks a portion of them. This table holds 150,000 to 190,000 clones, approximately 8.1% found once. Sequencing used central memory CD4+ T cells from blood. All receptors come from a man aged 18 to 30 in good health.

This clone was seen a few times. This chain connects TRBV21-1 to TRBJ1-5; the D call in the table, TRBD1, was not verified against the DNA. TRBV21-1 is recorded as a pseudogene. The CDR3 has 17 residues. Written as DNA, the CDR3 is TGTGCCAGCAGCAACCGGGACAGGGAAGTCAGCAATCAGCCCCAGCATTTT. Protein sequence: CASSNRDREVSNQPQHF.

This chain uses TRBV4-1 with TRBJ2-3; the D gene is possibly TRBD1 (7 bases). The CDR3 is 16 amino acids. The V gene's germline CDR1 is MGHRA and CDR2 YSYEKL. Trimming removed 1 base from V and 4 bases from J, with 15 bases in between. This chain's CDR3 is CASSQGQGLVADTQYF. DNA for the CDR3: TGCGCCAGCAGCCAAGGACAGGGACTTGTCGCAGATACGCAGTATTTT.

This clone was detected only a few times. Relative to the germline gene, one junction end is altered; a read error may explain this. The gene calls are TRBV25-1 and TRBJ2-4, with 14 bases matching TRBD2. The CDR3 consists of 15 residues. Germline lookup yields CDR1 MGHDK and CDR2 SYGVNS. This CDR3 is CASSRTSGGKNIRYF. The CDR3 coding sequence is TGTGCCAGCAGTCGGACTAGCGGGGGGAAAAACATTCGGTACTTC.

This clone showed up just a few times. The chain is built from TRBV9 and TRBJ2-7, with 7 bases lining up with TRBD2. The germline CDR1 and CDR2 sequences are SGDLS and YYNGEE. The CDR3 consists of 14 residues. V lost 5 bases to trimming and J lost 7 bases; unmatched junction nucleotides: 12. The CDR3 sequence: CASSAGVFLGEQYF. The CDR3 DNA sequence: TGTGCCAGCAGTGCGGGGGTCTTTTTGGGAGAGCAGTACTTC.

This clone has just a few counts. The chain combines TRBV19 with TRBJ2-7; possibly TRBD2 for D (6 bases). The CDR3 totals 14 residues. CDR1 LNHDA and CDR2 SQIVND come from the germline V gene (reference sequence). Trimming stripped 1 base from V and 4 bases from J, with 11 bases between. CDR3: CASSIGGRWYEQYF. The DNA of the CDR3 is TGTGCCAGTAGTATAGGAGGGAGGTGGTACGAGCAGTACTTC.

The genes are TRBV10-3 and TRBJ2-7, with 9 positions matching TRBD1. CDR1 is ENHRY, CDR2 SYGVKD, per germline. The CDR3 spans 15 residues. V lost 5 bases and J lost 0; bases outside the gene matches: 5. Here the CDR3 DNA reads TGTGCCATCAGTAACCCGGGACAGGGCTCCTACGAGCAGTACTTC. Translation: CAISNPGQGSYEQYF.

This clone was observed a handful of times. This chain connects TRBV7-3 to TRBJ2-5; D is uncertain. CDR1 and CDR2 (germline): SGHTA, FQGTGA. This CDR3 is built from 16 residues. V lost 5 bases to trimming and J lost 2 bases, with 18 bases between them. CDR3 amino acids: CASSLDAIAAQETQYF. The CDR3 DNA sequence: TGTGCCAGCAGCCTCGACGCTATCGCGGCACAAGAGACCCAGTACTTC.

V usage is TRBV19 and J usage is TRBJ1-2; possibly TRBD1 for D (6 bases). Trimming removed 8 bases from V and 4 bases from J, with 17 bases in between. CDR3 length: 14 amino acids. Per germline, CDR1 LNHDA and CDR2 SQIVND (reference sequence). The chain's CDR3 is CASGDRFLSYGYTF. The CDR3 DNA reads as TGTGCCAGTGGAGACAGGTTCCTATCCTATGGCTACACCTTC.

This clone was counted many times. V and J are TRBV29-1 and TRBJ2-2; the D gene is possibly TRBD1 (5 bases). Germline V gene lookup returns CDR1 SQVTM and CDR2 ANQGSEA. The length of the CDR3 is 13 residues. Trimming removed 4 bases from V and 6 bases from J, with 12 bases in between. CDR3 loop: CSVGIQGAGELFF. The CDR3 nucleotides are TGCAGCGTTGGGATTCAAGGGGCCGGGGAGCTGTTTTTT.

The rearrangement joins TRBV6-6 to TRBJ1-4; D is unclear. Germline lookup yields CDR1 MNHNY and CDR2 SVGAGI (reference sequence). This CDR3 has 13 amino acids. The germline V and J ends were trimmed by 2 bases and 8 bases, with 9 bases remaining between them. CDR3 in amino acids: CASSYPTQEKLFF. In nucleotides, the CDR3 is TGTGCCAGCAGTTACCCGACACAGGAAAAACTGTTTTTT.

This chain links TRBV11-2 with TRBJ2-7; D is perhaps TRBD1 (6 bases). This CDR3 has 12 residues. Germline values: CDR1 SGHAT, CDR2 FQNNGV. Deletions cut 7 bases from V and 3 bases from J, with 10 bases between. The CDR3 DNA reads TGTGCCAGCAAGGGCAGGGGCTACGAGCAGTACTTC. Amino acid sequence: CASKGRGYEQYF.

This clone was recorded many times. The chain is built from TRBV29-1 and TRBJ2-7, with 12 bases identical to TRBD2. This CDR3 is 14 amino acids long. J was trimmed by 1 base and V by 6 bases; bases with no gene match: 4. CDR1 is SQVTM and CDR2 is ANQGSEA in the germline V gene. The CDR3 region is CSVTSGSRSYEQYF. The CDR3 DNA reads as TGCAGCGTGACTAGCGGGAGTAGGTCCTACGAGCAGTACTTC.

The V and J genes are TRBV28 and TRBJ1-3; 10 bases fit TRBD1. V shed 0 bases and J 4 bases; nucleotides not matched to a gene: 9. Germline V gene data show CDR1 as MDHEN and CDR2 as SYDVKM. The CDR3 contains 18 residues. The DNA of the CDR3 is TGTGCCAGCAGTTTATGGGGAACCGGGACAGGGGTCGGAAACACCATATATTTT. It translates to CASSLWGTGTGVGNTIYF.

The sample holds a few counts of this clone. This chain joins TRBV4-1 and TRBJ1-5, with a possible D match to TRBD1 (5 bases). Trimming stripped 4 bases from V and 7 bases from J, with 17 bases between. The CDR3 length is 15 residues. Germline CDR1 reads MGHRA; CDR2 reads YSYEKL. CDR3 region: CASSPPSGEQQPQHF. CDR3 DNA: TGCGCCAGCAGCCCGCCCTCGGGGGAGCAACAGCCCCAGCATTTT.

This clone showed up just a few times. The genes are TRBV6-5 and TRBJ1-2; TRBD1 is a possible D gene (6 bases). The V end was cut by 0 bases, the J end by 5 bases, with 16 bases between. Germline V gene sequence: CDR1 MNHEY, CDR2 SVGAGI. CDR3 size: 16 residues. The CDR3, as DNA: TGTGCCAGCAGTTACTCGATGATGGGGGCTGAGTATGGCTACACCTTC. As protein: CASSYSMMGAEYGYTF.

This clone turned up a few times. The chain joins TRBV11-2 to TRBJ2-3; 11 bases align to TRBD2. V gave up 4 bases and J gave up 4 bases; unmatched junction bases: 10. CDR1 is SGHAT, CDR2 FQNNGV, per germline. This CDR3 region has 17 residues. Here the CDR3 reads CASSSNSELAGADTQYF. CDR3 in DNA: TGTGCCAGCAGCTCTAACTCTGAACTAGCGGGAGCAGATACGCAGTATTTT.

This clone was recorded a few times. The chain couples TRBV30 to TRBJ2-7; D ambiguous. CDR3 length: 14 residues. Trimming shortened V by 7 bases and J by 7 bases, and 23 bases separated the two germline ends. Germline V CDR1 and CDR2: GTSNPN, SVGIG (reference sequence). The CDR3 spells CASPILNHSREQYF. The DNA of the CDR3 is TGTGCCTCACCAATATTAAATCATAGTCGGGAGCAGTACTTC.

The chain couples TRBV19 to TRBJ2-1; 10 bases line up with TRBD2. CDR1 LNHDA and CDR2 SQIVND come from the germline V gene (reference sequence). J was trimmed by 3 bases and V by 1 base; bases with no gene match: 3. The CDR3 sequence is 16 residues long. DNA of the CDR3: TGTGCCAGTAGTATAGCTAGCGGGAGCCACTACAATGAGCAGTTCTTC. It codes for CASSIASGSHYNEQFF.

There are a few counts of this clone. The chain recombines TRBV6-5 with TRBJ2-7, with 8 bases fitting TRBD1. This CDR3 is built from 13 residues. Germline loops: CDR1 MNHEY, CDR2 SVGAGI. V lost 5 bases, J lost 7 bases, and 7 bases stayed unmatched. CDR3 nucleotides: TGTGCCAGCAGTCCGGGACAGGCCCTAGAGCAGTACTTC. Translated, it gives CASSPGQALEQYF.

This clone was detected many times. This chain links TRBV10-3 with TRBJ1-1, with TRBD1 identical over 7 bases. The CDR3 contains 14 residues. After removal of 7 bases from V and 2 bases from J, the junction contained 7 bases not matched to a gene. Per the germline V gene, CDR1 is ENHRY and CDR2 is SYGVKD. The CDR3 loop is CAITEGQQNTEAFF. The CDR3 coding sequence is TGTGCCATCACCGAGGGACAGCAAAACACTGAAGCTTTCTTT.

The chain uses TRBV4-2 and TRBJ2-5, with 8 positions matching TRBD1. Germline trimming cut 4 bases from V and 1 base from J; bases unmatched to any gene: 2. Germline CDR1 is LGHNA and CDR2 is YNFKEQ. The CDR3 length is 14 residues. The CDR3 sequence is CASSPGQVQETQYF. The CDR3 region has the DNA TGTGCCAGCAGCCCGGGACAGGTCCAAGAGACCCAGTACTTC.

This clone turned up a few times. This rearrangement joins TRBV27 to TRBJ2-7; D perhaps matches TRBD1 (6 bases). This CDR3 region has 13 residues. Trimming removed 5 bases from V and 0 bases from J, with 8 bases in between. Germline V CDR1 and CDR2: MNHEY, SMNVEV (reference sequence). This chain's CDR3 is CASSTTGSYEQYF. CDR3 nucleotide sequence: TGTGCCAGCAGTACGACAGGCTCCTACGAGCAGTACTTC.